This TCR beta chain was observed in a study of T cells in Graves' hyperthyroidism and ophthalmopathy (dated by TCRdb to the late 2010s). Concerning the study at large: Peripheral blood samples were taken at the time of initial diagnosis, prior to any treatment. To identify distinguishing TCR V-J signatures, a discovery cohort of about 95 patients was used, comprising approximately 40 with Graves' ophthalmopathy and 57 with stable Graves' hyperthyroidism. Prospective prediction of ophthalmopathy was tested in an independent validation cohort of 18 to 20 hyperthyroidism patients and 15 to 17 patients who later progressed to ophthalmopathy. The 85 to 100 discovery patients were divided at random into training and test sets in a 7:3 ratio. The study also compared thyroid tissue and blood T-cell repertoires from 5 to 7 Graves' hyperthyroidism patients. Following sampling, methimazole starting at 30 mg daily was given to hyperthyroidism patients, and high-dose intravenous methylprednisolone was given to ophthalmopathy patients. The paper reports TCR Vbeta CDR3 sequencing of approximately 140 peripheral blood samples: around 45 ophthalmopathy, under 80 hyperthyroidism and about 17 progressor patients.

Graves' hyperthyroidism was defined as stable when no progression to ophthalmopathy occurred over 18 months of follow-up. Hyperthyroidism patients were newly diagnosed, with disease duration under 2 months, and aged 18 to 65 years. Exclusion was applied to patients with uncontrolled infections, other autoimmune diseases, pregnancy or lactation. Diagnoses were established on the basis of clinical symptoms, serum thyroxine and TRAb, thyroid ultrasound, and orbital computed tomography. PBMCs were isolated from 8 to 10 ml of fresh peripheral blood by Ficoll-Paque density gradient centrifugation. Total RNA was extracted using Trizol reagent, and RNA quality was assessed on an Agilent 2100 Bioanalyzer. The TCR beta CDR3 regions were amplified from the RNA transcripts. The first round of RT-PCR for the TCR CDR3 was performed with the HTBI primer set and the Qiagen OneStep RT-PCR kit. Libraries were constructed in a second round of multiplex PCR, after which size selection and purification were carried out. Paired-end sequencing of the libraries was performed with 100 bp reads on an Illumina HiSeq2000. On the study's bioinformatics: Raw data were processed with SOAPnuke, discarding reads with adapters, uncalled bases, mean Phred below 15, or no exact constant-primer or identifier match. COPE v1.2.5 was used to merge the high-quality paired reads, and each unique nucleotide sequence was defined as a clonotype. Clonotypes were aligned to IMGT TRBV, TRBD and TRBJ reference segments using MiTCR v1.1. Analysis was restricted to V-J combinations with a frequency above 0.0001, which covered roughly 99% of repertoires. The TCS score was defined as F50 (clonal expansion) divided by E x V (chaos), with BLOSUM62-based TCRdist calculated between CDR3 peptides within each V-J. Welch's t-statistics and random forest reduced roughly 500 V-J features to about 13, which were used in a naive Bayes classifier (R e1071). Thyroid-blood repertoire similarity was quantified with the Morisita-Horn index. The raw public data were reprocessed by TCRdb itself: fastp quality trimming at Q25, MiXCR clonotype calling, in-frame beta chains only. Entries that share a CDR3 protein sequence are merged under the most common genes and DNA. The V and J calls were not made by the authors but by TCRdb's processing. Counted in this sample were fewer than 110,000 distinct CDR3 sequences; 45% to 50% of them appeared once. About a quarter of the sample is in the top ten clones.

Here is what the overall study found, with its caveats: In cross-validation, a model built on a 13 V-J signature told ophthalmopathy apart from stable hyperthyroidism with under 90% sensitivity and about 81% specificity, and in testing the same model reached 80%/75%. No statistical method was used to fix the sample size in advance, and group allocation was not hidden from the investigators. Most expanded thyroid clonotypes (frequency above 0.001) were also detected in blood, a finding suggesting that blood repertoires may reflect thyroid immune responses. In validation, progression to ophthalmopathy was predicted by the model with 55% to 71% sensitivity and around 75% specificity, a median of 6.5 months before onset.

About this clonotype itself: Its target antigen remains unknown. No base quality information exists; no much larger clone differs at one position.

The clonotype originates from a man aged 35-49 years with Graves' hyperthyroidism. The sequenced material came from blood.

The CDR3 reads as follows: CSARDGKLREQYF. The nucleotides are TGCAGTGCTAGAGATGGGAAGCTGAGGGAGCAGTACTTC. The chain couples TRBV20-1 to TRBJ2-7; no D segment can be confidently identified. From cysteine to phenylalanine, the CDR3 is 13 amino acids long. The sequence is cut down to CDR3 DNA, 39 bases in frame from base 1. V is clipped by 0 bases and J by 7 bases, and the sequence between their germline boundaries is 13 bases long. Sequences DFQATT (CDR1) and SNEGSKA (CDR2) are obtained from the germline V gene (reference sequence).